The rows below give T cell receptor beta chains drawn from one sample of a study of T-cell reconstitution after alpha-beta-depleted transplantation in children. TCRdb re-derived calls from the PCR reads in MiXCR, one entry per CDR3 protein. Here the sample spans around 580,000 distinct CDR3 sequences, 25% to 30% being singletons. This material consisted of PBMCs, taken before TCRalphabeta/CD19-depleted stem cell transplant. Receptors were obtained from a boy in the first two years of life with Wiskott-Aldrich syndrome, due to receive a stem cell transplant. CDR3s include the opening cysteine and the closing phenylalanine or tryptophan. The D gene is left open where the match is weak. Expanded clones are given a class, and other clones once, few, many or no size at all.

J gene: TRBJ1-1
D gene: .
clone size: few
V gene: TRBV12-3/TRBV12-4
CDR3 DNA: TGTGCCAGCAGTTCCGGGCTGGCCACTGAAGCTTTCTTT
CDR3 protein: CASSSGLATEAFF

J gene: TRBJ1-5
D gene: .
clone size: few
V gene: TRBV12-3/TRBV12-4
CDR3 DNA: TGTGCCAGCAGCCTAACGGGTGCGGGCAATCAGCCCCAGCATTTT
CDR3 protein: CASSLTGAGNQPQHF

J gene: TRBJ1-1
D gene: TRBD1
clone size: .
V gene: TRBV10-3
CDR3 DNA: TGTGCCATCAGTGTTACCCAGGGGGCGGCTGAAGCTTTCTTT
CDR3 protein: CAISVTQGAAEAFF

J gene: TRBJ2-5
D gene: .
clone size: .
V gene: TRBV12-3/TRBV12-4
CDR3 DNA: TGTGCCAGTAGGTTTAGGGTCAAGGAGACCCAGTACTTC
CDR3 protein: CASRFRVKETQYF

J gene: TRBJ2-7
D gene: .
clone size: few
V gene: TRBV21-1
CDR3 DNA: TGTGCCAGCAGCCCCCGGTCGGGGCGGGGCGAGCAGTACTTC
CDR3 protein: CASSPRSGRGEQYF

J gene: TRBJ1-5
D gene: .
clone size: .
V gene: TRBV12-3/TRBV12-4
CDR3 DNA: TGTGCCAGCAGTTTAAAGGGTTTGCAGCCCCAGCATTTT
CDR3 protein: CASSLKGLQPQHF

J gene: TRBJ2-1
D gene: .
clone size: many
V gene: TRBV20-1
CDR3 DNA: TGCAGTACCGGACCCTTCTACAATGAGCAGTTCTTC
CDR3 protein: CSTGPFYNEQFF

J gene: TRBJ2-1
D gene: .
clone size: few
V gene: TRBV20-1
CDR3 DNA: TGCAGTGCTAGGTTGTCCTACAATGAGCAGTTCTTC
CDR3 protein: CSARLSYNEQFF

J gene: TRBJ2-1
D gene: .
clone size: .
V gene: TRBV6-1
CDR3 DNA: TGTGCCAGCAGTAAGACCCGGGTCAATGAGCAGTTCTTC
CDR3 protein: CASSKTRVNEQFF

J gene: TRBJ1-1
D gene: .
clone size: .
V gene: TRBV5-1
CDR3 DNA: TGCGCCAGCAGCTTGAGAGTAGGTCAGGGGAACACTGAAGCTTTCTTT
CDR3 protein: CASSLRVGQGNTEAFF

J gene: TRBJ2-5
D gene: .
clone size: .
V gene: TRBV28
CDR3 DNA: TGTGCCAGCAGTGAGGGTCCCTACCTCGAAGAGACCCAGTACTTC
CDR3 protein: CASSEGPYLEETQYF

J gene: TRBJ2-7
D gene: .
clone size: .
V gene: TRBV5-1
CDR3 DNA: TGCGCCAGCAGCTTCCTGGGTTCTAGCTCCTACGAGCAGTACTTC
CDR3 protein: CASSFLGSSSYEQYF

J gene: TRBJ2-1
D gene: TRBD2
clone size: once
V gene: TRBV20-1
CDR3 DNA: TGCAGTGCTAGAGATGGGTCGGGACTAGCGATAAACAATGAGCAGTTCTTC
CDR3 protein: CSARDGSGLAINNEQFF

J gene: TRBJ1-1
D gene: TRBD1
clone size: few
V gene: TRBV5-1
CDR3 DNA: TGCGCCAGCAGCTCGACGGACAGGCAGAACACTGAAGCTTTCTTT
CDR3 protein: CASSSTDRQNTEAFF

J gene: TRBJ2-7
D gene: .
clone size: few
V gene: TRBV5-1
CDR3 DNA: TGCGCCAGCAGCTTGGGATCCTCAATCTACGAGCAGTACTTC
CDR3 protein: CASSLGSSIYEQYF

J gene: TRBJ1-3
D gene: TRBD1
clone size: .
V gene: TRBV20-1
CDR3 DNA: TGCAGTGCTTCAGGACAGGTCTCTGGAAACACCATATATTTT
CDR3 protein: CSASGQVSGNTIYF

J gene: TRBJ2-7
D gene: .
clone size: .
V gene: TRBV11-1
CDR3 DNA: TGTGCCAGCAGCTTAGCTCATGAGGGGGCCTACGAGCAGTACTTC
CDR3 protein: CASSLAHEGAYEQYF

J gene: TRBJ2-7
D gene: .
clone size: few
V gene: TRBV18
CDR3 DNA: TGTGCCAGCTCCATTCGAGGGACCCCACTGGGTAACGAGCAGTACTTC
CDR3 protein: CASSIRGTPLGNEQYF

J gene: TRBJ2-1
D gene: .
clone size: few
V gene: TRBV29-1
CDR3 DNA: TGCAGCGTTGAAGATCACATCCCTGGAGGGTACAATGAGCAGTTCTTC
CDR3 protein: CSVEDHIPGGYNEQFF

J gene: TRBJ2-1
D gene: .
clone size: .
V gene: TRBV12-3/TRBV12-4
CDR3 DNA: TGTGCCAGCAGTTTTCGGGTTTATGAGCAGTTCTTC
CDR3 protein: CASSFRVYEQFF

J gene: TRBJ2-1
D gene: TRBD2
clone size: few
V gene: TRBV20-1
CDR3 DNA: TGCAGTGCTAGATCCCCTAGCGGGAGTCGGAAAAATGAGCAGTTCTTC
CDR3 protein: CSARSPSGSRKNEQFF

J gene: TRBJ1-4
D gene: .
clone size: .
V gene: TRBV4-1
CDR3 DNA: TGCGCCAGCAGCCTAGTCCCAGGTGCAACTAATGAAAAACTGTTTTTT
CDR3 protein: CASSLVPGATNEKLFF

J gene: TRBJ2-3
D gene: .
clone size: few
V gene: TRBV7-6
CDR3 DNA: TGTGCCAGCAGCTTAGGCCGGGAAACAGATACGCAGTATTTT
CDR3 protein: CASSLGRETDTQYF

J gene: TRBJ2-7
D gene: .
clone size: .
V gene: TRBV2
CDR3 DNA: TGTGCCAGCCGCGGGTCAGTCTACGAGCAGTACTTC
CDR3 protein: CASRGSVYEQYF

J gene: TRBJ2-2
D gene: .
clone size: few
V gene: TRBV11-2
CDR3 DNA: TGTGCCAGCAACTCCCTTGAGAAGGGTAGCACCGGGGAGCTGTTTTTT
CDR3 protein: CASNSLEKGSTGELFF

J gene: TRBJ2-5
D gene: .
clone size: .
V gene: TRBV7-2
CDR3 DNA: TGTGCCAGCAGCTGGGCGGGTAGGGAGACCCAGTACTTC
CDR3 protein: CASSWAGRETQYF

J gene: TRBJ1-1
D gene: TRBD1
clone size: few
V gene: TRBV2
CDR3 DNA: TGTGCCAGCAGTGCAACAGGGGGCCTGGGAGCTTTCTTT
CDR3 protein: CASSATGGLGAFF

J gene: TRBJ1-1
D gene: TRBD1
clone size: .
V gene: TRBV5-1
CDR3 DNA: TGCGCCAGCAGACCTGGGACAGTCCTCAACACTGAAGCTTTCTTT
CDR3 protein: CASRPGTVLNTEAFF

J gene: TRBJ2-7
D gene: .
clone size: .
V gene: TRBV4-2
CDR3 DNA: TGTGCCAGCAGCCAAGATTATAAGCAGTACTTC
CDR3 protein: CASSQDYKQYF